The clone carrying this T cell receptor (beta chain) was seen only once. This sample stems from a study of T cell responses to AZD1222 COVID-19 vaccine. Assay used: immunoSEQ multiplex PCR; TCRdb lists only in-frame clones, some missing. This sample has roughly 180,000 clones, with about 94% found just once. Germline values: CDR1 MNHEY, CDR2 SMNVEV (reference sequence). V was clipped by 4 bases and J by 2 bases; unmatched bases: 4. This CDR3 spans 15 amino acids. Sequenced material: peripheral blood, taken on day 0 of AZD1222 vaccination. The chain couples TRBV27 to TRBJ2-2, with 7 bases that match TRBD2. The sequence derives from an adult in good health. The CDR3, as DNA: TGTGCCAGCAGTTCTGGCGGGGGAAACACCGGGGAGCTGTTTTTT. The encoded protein is CASSSGGGNTGELFF.